This T cell receptor (beta chain) derives from a study of cytomegalovirus exposure and HLA in healthy donors. The V and J ends lost 1 base and 4 bases, in that order; junction bases with no gene match: 4. CDR1 and CDR2 from the germline V gene are SGHRS and YFSETQ. The CDR3 sequence is 16 residues long. Only in-frame clones appear in the TCRdb table, and some are missing; sequencing was by immunoSEQ multiplex PCR. The sample lists about 130,000 clones, about 89% seen once, with about 2% in the top ten. The chain is built from TRBV5-1 and TRBJ2-2; TRBD2 aligns across 10 bases. Sequenced sample: PBMCs. The clonotype was recovered from a woman between 18 and 29 years old in good health and CMV-seronegative. The CDR3 spells CASSLPSGRGTGELFF. CDR3 sequence (DNA): TGCGCCAGCAGCTTGCCCAGCGGGAGGGGCACCGGGGAGCTGTTTTTT. Full variable domain (outside the CDR3, taken from reference TRBV5-1 and TRBJ2-2): KAGVTQTPRYLIKTRGQQVTLSCSPISGHRSVSWYQQTPGQGLQFLFEYFSETQRNKGNFPGRFSGRQFSNSRSEMNVSTLELGDSALYLCASSLPSGRGTGELFFGEGSRLTVL.